A selection of T cell receptor beta chains follows, all from one sample in a study of shared clonotypes between healthy human individuals. Produced via immunoSEQ multiplex PCR; TCRdb's table is partial and in-frame only. In the table there are about 2.3 million clones, 90% to 95% of which are singletons. Sequenced material: naive CD4+ T cells from PBMCs. These receptors were taken from a man between 18 and 35 years old in good health. Some clones in this sample may be carry-over from other donors' samples. Both conserved end residues are part of each CDR3. Each record gives: J gene, D gene, clone size, V gene, CDR3 protein, CDR3 DNA. A D gene is named only where the DNA matches it firmly. Some rows have no size entry. The others give once, few or many, or a class for an expanded clone.

j_call: TRBJ1-5; d_call: -; clone_size: -; v_call: TRBV6-1; cdr3_aa: CASSEGRRAGNQPQHF; cdr3_nt: TGTGCCAGCAGTGAAGGCAGGCGGGCTGGCAATCAGCCCCAGCATTTT
j_call: TRBJ2-3; d_call: TRBD2; clone_size: once; v_call: TRBV5-1; cdr3_aa: CASSLPGLATTDTQYF; cdr3_nt: TGCGCCAGCAGCCTACCGGGACTAGCAACCACAGATACGCAGTATTTT
j_call: TRBJ2-1; d_call: -; clone_size: -; v_call: TRBV10-3; cdr3_aa: CAISGLDNEQFF; cdr3_nt: TGTGCCATCAGTGGGCTGGATAATGAGCAGTTCTTC
j_call: TRBJ2-7; d_call: TRBD2; clone_size: -; v_call: TRBV4-3; cdr3_aa: CASSQGPGGNYEQYF; cdr3_nt: TGCGCCAGCAGCCAAGGACCGGGAGGAAACTACGAGCAGTACTTC
j_call: TRBJ1-1; d_call: -; clone_size: few; v_call: TRBV7-9; cdr3_aa: CASSRPGTMNTEAFF; cdr3_nt: TGTGCCAGCAGCCGCCCTGGGACAATGAACACTGAAGCTTTCTTT
j_call: TRBJ1-3; d_call: -; clone_size: -; v_call: TRBV28; cdr3_aa: CASSSPGGYRPIYF; cdr3_nt: TGTGCCAGCAGTTCCCCGGGAGGCTACCGCCCCATATATTTT
j_call: TRBJ1-3; d_call: -; clone_size: -; v_call: TRBV2; cdr3_aa: CASSASGNTIYF; cdr3_nt: TGTGCCAGCAGTGCTTCTGGAAACACCATATATTTT
j_call: TRBJ2-2; d_call: -; clone_size: -; v_call: TRBV15; cdr3_aa: CATSLLSTYTGELFF; cdr3_nt: TGTGCCACCAGCCTCCTTTCGACTTACACCGGGGAGCTGTTTTTT
j_call: TRBJ2-1; d_call: -; clone_size: -; v_call: TRBV4-1; cdr3_aa: CASSQDWGGAVAAYNEQFF; cdr3_nt: TGCGCCAGCAGCCAAGATTGGGGGGGGGCAGTGGCCGCCTACAATGAGCAGTTCTTC
j_call: TRBJ2-7; d_call: TRBD2; clone_size: -; v_call: TRBV19; cdr3_aa: CASSISGTSGSYEQYF; cdr3_nt: TGTGCCAGTAGTATATCAGGGACTAGCGGATCCTACGAGCAGTACTTC
j_call: TRBJ2-3; d_call: -; clone_size: -; v_call: TRBV11-2; cdr3_aa: CASSLGTRVNTDTQYF; cdr3_nt: TGTGCCAGCAGCTTGGGGACCCGAGTTAACACAGATACGCAGTATTTT
j_call: TRBJ2-1; d_call: -; clone_size: -; v_call: TRBV7-2; cdr3_aa: CASRDPGSGPSEQFF; cdr3_nt: TGTGCCAGCAGGGACCCGGGGTCGGGCCCGAGTGAGCAGTTCTTC
j_call: TRBJ2-1; d_call: -; clone_size: -; v_call: TRBV5-1; cdr3_aa: CASSLEGRRDNEQFF; cdr3_nt: TGCGCCAGCAGCTTGGAAGGCAGGAGAGACAATGAGCAGTTCTTC
j_call: TRBJ1-2; d_call: -; clone_size: -; v_call: TRBV18; cdr3_aa: CASSPLLDGEDGYTF; cdr3_nt: TGTGCCAGCTCACCGCTTCTCGACGGAGAGGATGGCTACACCTTC
j_call: TRBJ1-5; d_call: -; clone_size: -; v_call: TRBV7-2; cdr3_aa: CASSFGGTYSNQPQHF; cdr3_nt: TGTGCCAGCAGCTTTGGGGGCACCTATAGCAATCAGCCCCAGCATTTT
j_call: TRBJ2-7; d_call: -; clone_size: -; v_call: TRBV6-1; cdr3_aa: CASSDGPSMRYF; cdr3_nt: TGTGCCAGCAGTGATGGGCCGAGCATGCGGTACTTC
j_call: TRBJ1-1; d_call: -; clone_size: -; v_call: TRBV4-1; cdr3_aa: CASSQGRRTANTEAFF; cdr3_nt: TGCGCCAGCAGCCAAGGCCGTAGGACAGCGAACACTGAAGCTTTCTTT
j_call: TRBJ1-5; d_call: TRBD1; clone_size: -; v_call: TRBV2; cdr3_aa: CASCGTGYQPQHF; cdr3_nt: TGTGCCAGCTGCGGGACAGGGTATCAGCCCCAGCATTTT
j_call: TRBJ2-2; d_call: -; clone_size: -; v_call: TRBV5-1; cdr3_aa: CASSIRQGFNTGELFF; cdr3_nt: TGCGCCAGCAGCATACGGCAAGGATTTAACACCGGGGAGCTGTTTTTT
j_call: TRBJ1-2; d_call: TRBD1; clone_size: once; v_call: TRBV19; cdr3_aa: CASSRSMTGLYGYTF; cdr3_nt: TGTGCCAGTAGTAGATCTATGACAGGGCTTTATGGCTACACCTTC
j_call: TRBJ2-7; d_call: TRBD1; clone_size: -; v_call: TRBV7-3; cdr3_aa: CASSLWGQGLSYEQYF; cdr3_nt: TGTGCCAGCAGCTTATGGGGACAGGGGTTATCCTACGAGCAGTACTTC
j_call: TRBJ1-1; d_call: -; clone_size: -; v_call: TRBV5-1; cdr3_aa: CASSYTENTEAFF; cdr3_nt: TGCGCCAGCAGCTACACAGAGAACACTGAAGCTTTCTTT
j_call: TRBJ2-2; d_call: -; clone_size: -; v_call: TRBV6-4; cdr3_aa: CASSDTTGNTGELFF; cdr3_nt: TGTGCCAGCAGTGATACGACAGGGAACACCGGGGAGCTGTTTTTT
j_call: TRBJ2-7; d_call: -; clone_size: -; v_call: TRBV30; cdr3_aa: CAWSGGVRGLKAGEQYF; cdr3_nt: TGTGCCTGGAGTGGGGGGGTGCGAGGATTGAAGGCGGGCGAGCAGTACTTC
j_call: TRBJ1-5; d_call: TRBD1; clone_size: -; v_call: TRBV18; cdr3_aa: CASSPGQGYQPQHF; cdr3_nt: TGTGCCAGCTCACCCGGACAGGGATATCAGCCCCAGCATTTT
j_call: TRBJ1-4; d_call: -; clone_size: -; v_call: TRBV5-6; cdr3_aa: CASSEGRGNREKLFF; cdr3_nt: TGTGCCAGCAGCGAGGGACGCGGAAATCGGGAAAAACTGTTTTTT
j_call: TRBJ2-1; d_call: TRBD1; clone_size: -; v_call: TRBV7-3; cdr3_aa: CASSLNRGSMYEQFF; cdr3_nt: TGTGCCAGCAGCTTAAACAGGGGCTCGATGTATGAGCAGTTCTTC
j_call: TRBJ2-4; d_call: -; clone_size: -; v_call: TRBV7-9; cdr3_aa: CASSPSGILPKNIQYF; cdr3_nt: TGTGCCAGCAGCCCATCAGGGATTTTACCCAAAAACATTCAGTACTTC
j_call: TRBJ2-1; d_call: TRBD1; clone_size: -; v_call: TRBV7-2; cdr3_aa: CASNRDRVYNEQFF; cdr3_nt: TGTGCCAGCAATAGGGACAGGGTATACAATGAGCAGTTCTTC
j_call: TRBJ2-2; d_call: -; clone_size: -; v_call: TRBV7-9; cdr3_aa: CASSLGTVTGELFF; cdr3_nt: TGTGCCAGCAGCTTAGGGACAGTCACCGGGGAGCTGTTTTTT
j_call: TRBJ2-2; d_call: TRBD2; clone_size: -; v_call: TRBV4-2; cdr3_aa: CASSPRRVELAGGSGGELFF; cdr3_nt: TGTGCCAGCAGCCCGCGCCGGGTGGAGTTAGCGGGAGGGTCGGGCGGGGAGCTGTTTTTT
j_call: TRBJ2-2; d_call: -; clone_size: -; v_call: TRBV11-3; cdr3_aa: CASSFEGTLNTGELFF; cdr3_nt: TGTGCCAGCAGCTTCGAGGGGACCTTGAACACCGGGGAGCTGTTTTTT
j_call: TRBJ1-1; d_call: -; clone_size: -; v_call: TRBV28; cdr3_aa: CASSFLYGLNTEAFF; cdr3_nt: TGTGCCAGCAGTTTCCTATATGGGCTGAACACTGAAGCTTTCTTT
j_call: TRBJ2-5; d_call: TRBD1; clone_size: -; v_call: TRBV4-2; cdr3_aa: CASSQVGAGGGETQYF; cdr3_nt: TGTGCCAGCAGCCAAGTAGGGGCAGGGGGCGGTGAGACCCAGTACTTC
j_call: TRBJ2-2; d_call: -; clone_size: -; v_call: TRBV19; cdr3_aa: CASSKPGGLTGELFF; cdr3_nt: TGTGCCAGTAGTAAGCCCGGGGGGCTTACCGGGGAGCTGTTTTTT
j_call: TRBJ2-7; d_call: TRBD1; clone_size: -; v_call: TRBV27; cdr3_aa: CASSPAASWSGGPYEQYF; cdr3_nt: TGTGCCAGCAGTCCGGCAGCCTCCTGGTCAGGGGGTCCCTACGAGCAGTACTTC
j_call: TRBJ1-5; d_call: -; clone_size: -; v_call: TRBV19; cdr3_aa: CASSSRDGTLGPQHF; cdr3_nt: TGTGCCAGTAGTAGCCGGGACGGGACGCTAGGGCCCCAGCATTTT
j_call: TRBJ1-4; d_call: -; clone_size: -; v_call: TRBV5-5; cdr3_aa: CASSFYEKLFF; cdr3_nt: TGTGCCAGCAGCTTCTATGAAAAACTGTTTTTT
j_call: TRBJ1-5; d_call: -; clone_size: -; v_call: TRBV4-3; cdr3_aa: CASSQAPRSNQPQHF; cdr3_nt: TGCGCCAGCAGCCAAGCTCCGCGGAGCAATCAGCCCCAGCATTTT
j_call: TRBJ2-7; d_call: -; clone_size: few; v_call: TRBV4-2; cdr3_aa: CASSQDLSYEQYF; cdr3_nt: TGTGCCAGCAGCCAAGATCTATCCTACGAGCAGTACTTC
j_call: TRBJ2-4; d_call: -; clone_size: -; v_call: TRBV18; cdr3_aa: CASSPREGNIQYF; cdr3_nt: TGTGCCAGCTCACCCCGGGAAGGGAACATTCAGTACTTC
j_call: TRBJ2-5; d_call: TRBD2; clone_size: -; v_call: TRBV5-1; cdr3_aa: CASSPTSGIGETQYF; cdr3_nt: TGCGCCAGCAGCCCGACTAGCGGGATAGGGGAGACCCAGTACTTC
j_call: TRBJ2-1; d_call: -; clone_size: -; v_call: TRBV2; cdr3_aa: CASSDRTTYNEQFF; cdr3_nt: TGTGCCAGCAGTGACAGGACTACCTACAATGAGCAGTTCTTC
j_call: TRBJ1-1; d_call: TRBD1; clone_size: -; v_call: TRBV28; cdr3_aa: CASSQTGGQFENTEAFF; cdr3_nt: TGTGCCAGCAGCCAGACAGGGGGCCAGTTTGAGAACACTGAAGCTTTCTTT
j_call: TRBJ2-5; d_call: -; clone_size: -; v_call: TRBV14; cdr3_aa: CASSPENRVAQYF; cdr3_nt: TGTGCCAGCAGCCCGGAAAATCGGGTAGCCCAGTACTTC
j_call: TRBJ2-5; d_call: TRBD2; clone_size: -; v_call: TRBV28; cdr3_aa: CASSSGLAGYSETQYF; cdr3_nt: TGTGCCAGCAGTTCCGGACTAGCGGGATATAGCGAGACCCAGTACTTC
j_call: TRBJ2-4; d_call: -; clone_size: -; v_call: TRBV10-1; cdr3_aa: CASSDVRGNIQYF; cdr3_nt: TGCGCCAGCAGTGATGTAAGGGGTAACATTCAGTACTTC
j_call: TRBJ2-4; d_call: -; clone_size: -; v_call: TRBV7-2; cdr3_aa: CASSKNRAGNIQYF; cdr3_nt: TGTGCCAGCAGTAAGAACAGGGCGGGAAACATTCAGTACTTC
j_call: TRBJ1-4; d_call: -; clone_size: -; v_call: TRBV10-3; cdr3_aa: CAISERAGRGQTNEKLFF; cdr3_nt: TGTGCCATCAGTGAGAGAGCGGGCCGGGGGCAAACTAATGAAAAACTGTTTTTT
j_call: TRBJ2-7; d_call: TRBD2; clone_size: -; v_call: TRBV28; cdr3_aa: CASSLGGPRTSGSYEQYF; cdr3_nt: TGTGCCAGCAGTTTAGGGGGGCCGAGGACTAGCGGCTCCTACGAGCAGTACTTC
j_call: TRBJ2-7; d_call: TRBD2; clone_size: once; v_call: TRBV28; cdr3_aa: CASSPGLAGDYEQYF; cdr3_nt: TGTGCCAGCAGTCCCGGACTAGCGGGGGACTACGAGCAGTACTTC
j_call: TRBJ2-2; d_call: -; clone_size: -; v_call: TRBV5-1; cdr3_aa: CASSSGQGSTGELFF; cdr3_nt: TGCGCCAGCAGCTCCGGGCAGGGATCAACCGGGGAGCTGTTTTTT
j_call: TRBJ2-2; d_call: TRBD2; clone_size: -; v_call: TRBV2; cdr3_aa: CASRSGISYGTGELFF; cdr3_nt: TGTGCCAGCAGGAGCGGGATCTCTTATGGCACCGGGGAGCTGTTTTTT
j_call: TRBJ1-5; d_call: TRBD1; clone_size: -; v_call: TRBV28; cdr3_aa: CASSLPDRGNQPQHF; cdr3_nt: TGTGCCAGCAGTTTACCCGACAGGGGGAATCAGCCCCAGCATTTT
j_call: TRBJ2-7; d_call: TRBD1; clone_size: -; v_call: TRBV29-1; cdr3_aa: CSVGRQGAYEQYF; cdr3_nt: TGCAGCGTGGGTAGACAGGGTGCCTACGAGCAGTACTTC
j_call: TRBJ1-5; d_call: -; clone_size: few; v_call: TRBV18; cdr3_aa: CASSPENQPQHF; cdr3_nt: TGTGCCAGCTCACCAGAAAATCAGCCCCAGCATTTT
j_call: TRBJ1-3; d_call: -; clone_size: -; v_call: TRBV2; cdr3_aa: CASSASGGNTIYF; cdr3_nt: TGTGCCAGCAGTGCCAGCGGTGGAAACACCATATATTTT